This T cell receptor beta chain comes out of a study of cytomegalovirus exposure and HLA in healthy donors. Study summary: In an earlier analysis, 95 million to 140 million unique TCR beta sequences were found from about 190 million T cells.

Primers for the PCR totalled 60 Vbeta and 13 Jbeta. Original methodology: Per a later analysis, the number of unique TCR beta chains was approximately 80 million, of which some 10 million were shared. This table comes from immunoSEQ multiplex PCR, and its TCRdb copy is limited to in-frame clones, with some not included. V, J and clone size reflect that table, while D and trimming were determined from the DNA. The sample has some 200,000 clones; over 65% are singletons. This clone has just a few counts. Although they were nominally healthy when sampled, donors likely had unrecorded immune exposures. This TCR was recovered from a woman aged 55-69 years in good health and CMV-seropositive. The sequenced sample was PBMCs.

CDR3 in amino acids: CASSLRLAVDTQYF. CDR3 nucleotides: TGTGCCAGCAGCTTGAGGCTAGCGGTAGATACGCAGTATTTT. V gene TRBV5-4 combines with J gene TRBJ2-3; 7 bases agree with TRBD2. The CDR3 has 14 amino acids. Germline V gene sequence: CDR1 SGHNT, CDR2 YYREEE (reference sequence). With 1 base clipped from V and 5 bases from J, the junction kept 4 bases outside the gene matches.